This T cell receptor beta chain was identified in a study of blood T cell repertoires in COVID-19. The germline gives CDR1 LGHDT, CDR2 YNNKEL (reference sequence). This CDR3 has 20 amino acids. Trimming pared 4 bases from V and 0 bases from J, leaving 25 bases between. Using immunoSEQ multiplex PCR, the repertoire was profiled, and TCRdb retains in-frame clones only, with some absent. Of fewer than 350,000 clones in the sample, roughly 90% were seen once. The age range of participants was 18 to 89 years, with residence in fewer than 25 US areas. The TCR originated in a woman between 18 and 29 years old with acute COVID-19. Sequenced material: PBMCs or T cells enriched from blood (not recorded which). This chain links TRBV3-1 (or the pseudogene TRBV3-2) with TRBJ1-5; D not resolved. CDR3 coding DNA: TGTGCCAGCAGCCCAGAAGACCGGGGTCAGGCAAGGGATAGCAATCAGCCCCAGCATTTT. Encoded protein: CASSPEDRGQARDSNQPQHF.